What follows are 20 T cell receptor beta chains derived from one specimen sequenced in a study of T cell clones after liver transplantation. Only in-frame clones appear in the TCRdb table, and some are missing; sequencing was by immunoSEQ multiplex PCR. The table lists about 21,000 clones, over 85% of them singletons. This specimen was CD8+ T cells from blood, taken approximately 25 months after liver transplant. Receptors originate from a human patient who received a liver transplant. Some T cells may possibly be graft donor cells.

The chain links TRBV14 to TRBJ2-5; 8 positions match TRBD2. This CDR3 spans 17 amino acids. V dropped 0 bases and J dropped 4; count of bases not matched to a gene: 10. The germline CDR1 and CDR2 sequences are SGHDN and FVKESK. CDR3 in amino acids: CASSQEASGRRSETQYF. The DNA of the CDR3 is TGTGCCAGCAGCCAAGAAGCGAGCGGGAGACGTTCAGAGACCCAGTACTTC.

The J gene is TRBJ2-1, the V gene TRBV5-1, with D uncertain. The length of the CDR3 is 15 residues. Germline assignment: CDR1 SGHRS and CDR2 YFSETQ. Trimming removed 1 base from V and 0 bases from J, with 8 bases in between. CDR3 DNA: TGCGCCAGCAGCTTGTTGGCTTACTCCTACAATGAGCAGTTCTTC. The encoded protein is CASSLLAYSYNEQFF.

The chain recombines TRBV19 with TRBJ2-3; 11 positions agree with TRBD1. The CDR3 consists of 17 residues. CDR1 LNHDA and CDR2 SQIVND come from the germline V gene (reference sequence). V shed 4 bases, J shed 0 bases, and the junction held 6 bases outside the gene matches. DNA for the CDR3: TGTGCCAGTAGTAGGACAGGGGGCGCGAGTAGCACAGATACGCAGTATTTT. Amino acid sequence: CASSRTGGASSTDTQYF. Variable domain in full (rest from reference TRBV19 and TRBJ2-3): DGGITQSPKYLFRKEGQNVTLSCEQNLNHDAMYWYRQDPGQGLRLIYYSQIVNDFQKGDIAEGYSVSREKKESFPLTVTSAQKNPTAFYLCASSRTGGASSTDTQYFGPGTRLTVL.

This chain's CDR3 is CASSYGQGLNTEAFF. The CDR3 region has the DNA TGTGCCAGCAGTTACGGGCAGGGTTTGAACACTGAAGCTTTCTTT. V gene TRBV6-5 combines with J gene TRBJ1-1; TRBD1 is a possible D gene (5 bases). V shed 2 bases and J shed 0 bases, with 10 bases lying between them. CDR3 length: 15 residues. CDR1 and CDR2 from the germline V gene are MNHEY and SVGAGI.

The chain combines TRBV7-8 with TRBJ2-7; D is undetermined. The CDR3 has 14 residues. Trimming removed 1 base at V and 2 bases at J, with 9 bases between. Germline V gene lookup returns CDR1 SGHVS and CDR2 FQNEAQ. The DNA for the CDR3 is TGTGCCAGCAGCTTAGGAGTCAGCCCCTACGAGCAGTACTTC. The encoded protein is CASSLGVSPYEQYF.

The chain recombines TRBV25-1 with TRBJ2-5, with 7 positions matching TRBD1. With V trimmed by 3 bases and J by 9 bases, 7 bases remained unmatched. Germline values: CDR1 MGHDK, CDR2 SYGVNS. There are 13 residues in the CDR3. As DNA, the CDR3 is TGTGCCAGCAGTGAGACTGTCAGGGGGTCCCAGTACTTC. It yields the protein CASSETVRGSQYF.

The CDR3 loop is CASSQGPEQYF. CDR3 in DNA: TGTGCCAGCAGCCAAGGTCCCGAGCAGTACTTC. V usage is TRBV4-2 and J usage is TRBJ2-7; D uncertain. V was trimmed by 1 base and J by 6 bases, leaving 4 bases between them. Germline values: CDR1 LGHNA, CDR2 YNFKEQ. The CDR3 totals 11 residues.

V is TRBV7-3 and J is TRBJ1-1; the D gene is possibly TRBD1 (5 bases). With 5 bases removed from V and 2 bases from J, the gap between germline ends came to 15 bases. CDR1 is SGHTA, CDR2 FQGTGA, per germline. This CDR3 is 15 amino acids long. As DNA, the CDR3 is TGTGCCAGCAGCCGCGTCAGGGCGCTAAACACTGAAGCTTTCTTT. Translation gives CASSRVRALNTEAFF.

The gene calls are TRBV25-1 and TRBJ2-7; unclear D gene. The CDR3 is 11 amino acids. The germline gives CDR1 MGHDK, CDR2 SYGVNS. Trimming cost V 4 bases and J 7 bases, with 8 bases left between them. CDR3 bases: TGTGCCAGCAGTGTTGCCGGAGAGCAGTACTTC. Translated: CASSVAGEQYF.

The gene calls are TRBV4-2 and TRBJ2-7; D is ambiguous. The CDR3 is 15 amino acids. Germline CDR1 and CDR2: LGHNA and YNFKEQ. V shed 0 bases and J shed 1 base, with 10 bases lying between them. DNA for the CDR3: TGTGCCAGCAGCCAAGATGCAGCGAGTTCCTACGAGCAGTACTTC. Protein: CASSQDAASSYEQYF.

The chain uses TRBV7-9 and TRBJ2-1, with 10 nucleotides matching TRBD1. The CDR3 runs 16 residues. J was trimmed by 7 bases and V by 5 bases; bases with no gene match: 11. The germline CDR1 and CDR2 sequences are SEHNR and FQNEAQ (reference sequence). CDR3 loop: CASSITDRGRGNEQFF. CDR3 coding DNA: TGTGCCAGCAGCATTACCGACAGGGGGCGCGGGAATGAGCAGTTCTTC.

J is TRBJ2-6 and V is TRBV19, with 7 nucleotides matching TRBD1. From germline, CDR1 is LNHDA and CDR2 SQIVND (reference sequence). The junction had 4 bases not matched to a gene; V was cut back by 7 bases and J by 4 bases. CDR3 length: 14 amino acids. Here the CDR3 DNA reads TGTGCCAGTAAAGACAGGGCCGGGGCCAACGTCCTGACTTTC. Translating it yields CASKDRAGANVLTF. Supplemented by reference TRBV19 and TRBJ2-6, the full variable domain reads DGGITQSPKYLFRKEGQNVTLSCEQNLNHDAMYWYRQDPGQGLRLIYYSQIVNDFQKGDIAEGYSVSREKKESFPLTVTSAQKNPTAFYLCASKDRAGANVLTFGAGSRLTVL.

The V gene is TRBV7-9, the J gene TRBJ2-5, with 11 positions matching TRBD1. The V gene end was trimmed by 5 bases and the J gene end by 5 bases; junction bases not matched to a gene: 4. Germline V gives CDR1 SEHNR, CDR2 FQNEAQ (reference sequence). The CDR3 is 14 residues long. CDR3 loop: CASSPGTGGETQYF. CDR3 in DNA: TGTGCCAGCAGCCCCGGGACAGGGGGGGAGACCCAGTACTTC.

This chain connects TRBV6-1 to TRBJ1-1; D is unresolved. CDR1 and CDR2 from the germline V gene are MNHNS and SASEGT. The length of the CDR3 is 13 residues. V was pared by 1 base and J by 6 bases, with 9 bases between. The CDR3 DNA is TGTGCCAGCAGTGAAGGGTCTCCGGCTGAAGCTTTCTTT. The encoded protein is CASSEGSPAEAFF.

The genes are TRBV4-3 and TRBJ2-7, with 11 positions matching TRBD2. Per the germline V gene, CDR1 is LGHNA and CDR2 is YSLEER. V lost 1 base and J lost 2; bases outside the gene matches: 4. The CDR3 runs 16 residues. The CDR3 is CASSQGVSGRAYEQYF. CDR3 nucleotides: TGCGCCAGCAGCCAAGGGGTTAGCGGGAGGGCCTACGAGCAGTACTTC.

The V and J genes are TRBV7-9 and TRBJ2-1; no reliable D call. Germline lookup yields CDR1 SEHNR and CDR2 FQNEAQ (reference sequence). The ends were cut back, 5 bases at V and 2 bases at J, with 10 bases in the middle. The CDR3 extends over 14 amino acids. The CDR3 coding sequence is TGTGCCAGCAGCCCTGGGCCGACCTACAATGAGCAGTTCTTC. It specifies CASSPGPTYNEQFF.

This clone was counted between two and nine times. The sample has other DNA sequences that encode this CDR3 too. V usage is TRBV29-1 and J usage is TRBJ2-7; 8 positions match TRBD2. Per the germline V gene, CDR1 is SQVTM and CDR2 is ANQGSEA. With 3 bases clipped from V and 3 bases from J, the junction kept 4 bases outside the gene matches. This CDR3 region has 13 residues. The CDR3 reads CSVEGGTSYEQYF. The DNA of the CDR3 is TGCAGCGTTGAGGGTGGGACTAGCTACGAGCAGTACTTC.

The CDR3 DNA is TGTGCCAGCAGCTTAGTACCCGTCACTAATGAAAAACTGTTTTTT. As protein: CASSLVPVTNEKLFF. The J gene is TRBJ1-4, the V gene TRBV7-2; D ambiguous. Trimming cost V 1 base and J 2 bases, with 8 bases left between them. Germline loops: CDR1 SGHTA, CDR2 FQGNSA. The CDR3 has 15 amino acids.

This chain links TRBV7-2 with TRBJ2-1; the D gene is possibly TRBD2 (5 bases). The CDR3 sequence is 15 residues long. Trimming left V 5 bases short and J 2 bases short, with 13 bases between. Germline CDR1 SGHTA, CDR2 FQGNSA. The CDR3 DNA reads TGTGCCAGCAGCACCCGAGGGTTAGCCTACAATGAGCAGTTCTTC. Its protein product is CASSTRGLAYNEQFF. Full variable domain (remainder filled in from reference TRBV7-2 and TRBJ2-1): GAGVSQSPSNKVTEKGKDVELRCDPISGHTALYWYRQSLGQGLEFLIYFQGNSAPDKSGLPSDRFSAERTGGSVSTLTIQRTQQEDSAVYLCASSTRGLAYNEQFFGPGTRLTVL.

This chain uses TRBV2 with TRBJ2-7; 7 bases match TRBD2. The V and J ends lost 2 bases and 3 bases, in that order; junction bases with no gene match: 7. This CDR3 has 15 residues. Germline CDR1 SNHLY, CDR2 FYNNEI. The CDR3 region is CASSEYLADYYEQYF. The CDR3, as DNA: TGTGCCAGCAGTGAATATCTAGCGGACTACTACGAGCAGTACTTC.